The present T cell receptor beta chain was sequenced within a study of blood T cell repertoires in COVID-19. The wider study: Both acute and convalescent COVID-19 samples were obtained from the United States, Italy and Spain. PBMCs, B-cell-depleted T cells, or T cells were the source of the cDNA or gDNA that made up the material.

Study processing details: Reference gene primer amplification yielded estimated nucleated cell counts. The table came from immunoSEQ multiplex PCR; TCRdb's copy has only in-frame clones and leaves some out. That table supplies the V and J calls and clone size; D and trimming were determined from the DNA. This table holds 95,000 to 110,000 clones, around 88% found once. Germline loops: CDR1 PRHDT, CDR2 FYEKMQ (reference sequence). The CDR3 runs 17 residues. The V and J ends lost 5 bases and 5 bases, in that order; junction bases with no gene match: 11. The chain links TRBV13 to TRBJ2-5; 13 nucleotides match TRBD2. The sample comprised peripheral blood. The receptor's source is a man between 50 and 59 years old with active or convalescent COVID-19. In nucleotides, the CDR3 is TGTGCCAGCAGCCCCGGACTAGCGGGAGTCGCGGAGGAGACCCAGTACTTC. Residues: CASSPGLAGVAEETQYF.